Below, 5 T cell receptor beta chains from the same sample are listed, as sequenced in a study of shared clonotypes between healthy human individuals. Assay: immunoSEQ multiplex PCR; the TCRdb copy retains only in-frame clones and omits some. Here the sample spans hundreds of thousands of clones, around 96% being singletons. The sample taken for sequencing was naive CD4+ T cells sorted from blood. Subset: CD45RA+ positively selected. All receptors derive from a woman in her thirties in good health.

The chain recombines TRBV2 with TRBJ2-7; D unresolved. Germline V gene sequence: CDR1 SNHLY, CDR2 FYNNEI. V lost 8 bases to trimming and J lost 2 bases, with 10 bases between them. The CDR3 runs 12 residues. For the CDR3, the DNA is TGTGCCAGCTTCTCAAAACCCTACGAGCAGTACTTC. Amino acids: CASFSKPYEQYF.

The chain is built from TRBV9 and TRBJ2-5; D not certain. Germline V gene lookup returns CDR1 SGDLS and CDR2 YYNGEE. CDR3 length equals 14 residues. Trimming cost V 4 bases and J 1 base, with 11 bases left between them. The CDR3 DNA reads as TGTGCCAGCAGCCAGGAGTGGGGCCAAGAGACCCAGTACTTC. Its translation: CASSQEWGQETQYF. Together with reference TRBV9 and TRBJ2-5, the CDR3 gives the full variable domain: DSGVTQTPKHLITATGQRVTLRCSPRSGDLSVYWYQQSLDQGLQFLIQYYNGEERAKGNILERFSAQQFPDLHSELNLSSLELGDSALYFCASSQEWGQETQYFGPGTRLLVL.

The gene calls are TRBV18 and TRBJ2-2; the D is unclear. Trimming stripped 1 base from V and 2 bases from J, with 11 bases between. The CDR3 runs 16 residues. The germline CDR1 and CDR2 sequences are KGHSH and LQKENI. The CDR3 DNA is TGTGCCAGCTCACCACAAGGCGCAGCTAACACCGGGGAGCTGTTTTTT. This encodes CASSPQGAANTGELFF. Together with reference TRBV18 and TRBJ2-2, the CDR3 gives the full variable domain: NAGVMQNPRHLVRRRGQEARLRCSPMKGHSHVYWYRQLPEEGLKFMVYLQKENIIDESGMPKERFSAEFPKEGPSILRIQQVVRGDSAAYFCASSPQGAANTGELFFGEGSRLTVL.

The rearrangement joins TRBV2 to TRBJ2-7; D unresolved. The CDR3 extends over 13 amino acids. Germline CDR1 SNHLY, CDR2 FYNNEI. Trimming pared 7 bases from V and 6 bases from J, leaving 16 bases between. CDR3: CASTLKAGLEQYF. In nucleotides, the CDR3 is TGTGCCAGCACACTAAAGGCTGGTCTCGAGCAGTACTTC.

V gene TRBV19 combines with J gene TRBJ1-4, with D possibly TRBD1 on 6 matching bases. The CDR3 is 15 residues long. V was trimmed by 5 bases and J by 5 bases, leaving 15 bases between them. Germline assignment: CDR1 LNHDA and CDR2 SQIVND (reference sequence). The CDR3 coding sequence is TGTGCCAGTAGTGTCGGACAGTGGGCCAATGAAAAACTGTTTTTT. Its protein product is CASSVGQWANEKLFF.